This TCR beta chain was identified during a study of blood T cell repertoires in COVID-19. Across the study: Italy, Spain and the United States were the sources of the convalescent and acute COVID-19 samples.

The assay was immunoSEQ multiplex PCR, and TCRdb's table has in-frame clones only and misses some. The data contain about 180,000 clones, 86% of them singletons. Study members were between about 18 and 95 years old and lived in 24 US regions. Among Cohort 3 donors, those recovered had two negative PCRs, clearance, or symptom resolution. The clonotype was recovered from a young woman who had recovered from COVID-19. The sample comprised PBMCs or T cells enriched from blood (not recorded which).

CDR3 coding DNA: TGTGCCAGCAGCCTCAACCAGAGGGACTATGGCTACACCTTC. Residues: CASSLNQRDYGYTF. The genes are TRBV28 and TRBJ1-2; D is unclear. V dropped 6 bases and J dropped 3 bases, with 14 bases sitting between them. This CDR3 has 14 residues. From germline, CDR1 is MDHEN and CDR2 SYDVKM.